This T cell receptor (beta chain) was profiled in a study of blood T cell repertoires in COVID-19. A single count supports this clone. The CDR3 contains 16 residues. Germline CDR1 is MGHRA and CDR2 is YSYEKL. Trimming pared 4 bases from V and 4 bases from J, leaving 16 bases between. Per the authors' pipeline: The authors estimated nucleated cell counts from reference gene primer amplification. Produced via immunoSEQ multiplex PCR; TCRdb's table is partial and in-frame only. V and J calls and clone size are given by that table; D and trimming were obtained from the DNA. The table shows roughly 200,000 clones, with about 82% occurring only once. Participants were aged about 18 to 100 years from approximately 23 US areas. In assigning cohorts, the study relied on participant-reported clinical history.

The sequence derives from a man between 35 and 55 years old with acute COVID-19. The chain employs TRBV4-1 and TRBJ2-2; D perhaps matches TRBD1 (5 bases). The source material was PBMCs or T cells enriched from blood (not recorded which). The CDR3 sequence is CASSLGQPQGTGELFF. In nucleotides, the CDR3 is TGCGCCAGCAGCCTCGGCCAACCGCAGGGCACCGGGGAGCTGTTTTTT.